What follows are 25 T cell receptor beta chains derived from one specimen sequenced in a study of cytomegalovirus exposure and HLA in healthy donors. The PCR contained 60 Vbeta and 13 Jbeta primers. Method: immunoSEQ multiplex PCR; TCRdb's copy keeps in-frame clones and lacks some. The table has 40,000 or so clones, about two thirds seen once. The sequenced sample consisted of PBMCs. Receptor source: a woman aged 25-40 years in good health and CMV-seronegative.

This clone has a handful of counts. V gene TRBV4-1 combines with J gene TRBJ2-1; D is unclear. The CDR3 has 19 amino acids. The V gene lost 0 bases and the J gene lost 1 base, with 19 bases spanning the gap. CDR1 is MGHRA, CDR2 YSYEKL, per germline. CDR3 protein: CASSQDFLSALRSYNEQFF. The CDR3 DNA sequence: TGCGCCAGCAGCCAAGATTTCCTCTCGGCCCTCAGGTCCTACAATGAGCAGTTCTTC.

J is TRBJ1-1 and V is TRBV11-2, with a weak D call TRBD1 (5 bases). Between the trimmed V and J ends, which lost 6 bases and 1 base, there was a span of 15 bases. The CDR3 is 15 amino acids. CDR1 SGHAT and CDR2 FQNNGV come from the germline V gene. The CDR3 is CASSRILTGNTEAFF. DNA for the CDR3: TGTGCCAGCAGTCGAATACTCACAGGGAACACTGAAGCTTTCTTT.

CDR3 region: CSVVRQGTIDGYTF. CDR3 in DNA: TGCAGCGTTGTTCGACAGGGGACGATAGATGGCTACACCTTC. The V gene is TRBV29-1, the J gene TRBJ1-2; 8 bases agree with TRBD1. The CDR3 runs to 14 residues. J was trimmed by 6 bases and V by 4 bases; bases with no gene match: 10. Per germline, CDR1 SQVTM and CDR2 ANQGSEA.

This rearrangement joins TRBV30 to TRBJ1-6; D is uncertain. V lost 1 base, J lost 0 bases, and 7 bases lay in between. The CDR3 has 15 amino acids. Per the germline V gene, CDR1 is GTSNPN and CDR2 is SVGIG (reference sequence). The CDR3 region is CAWSGGSSYNSPLHF. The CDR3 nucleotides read TGTGCCTGGAGTGGCGGAAGCTCCTATAATTCACCCCTCCACTTT.

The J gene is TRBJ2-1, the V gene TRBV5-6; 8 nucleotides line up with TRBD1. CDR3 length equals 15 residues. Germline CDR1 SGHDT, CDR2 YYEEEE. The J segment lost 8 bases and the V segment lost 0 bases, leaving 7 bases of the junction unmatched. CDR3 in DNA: TGTGCCAGCAGCTTGGGACAGGGGACTTTGGATGAGCAGTTCTTC. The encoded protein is CASSLGQGTLDEQFF.

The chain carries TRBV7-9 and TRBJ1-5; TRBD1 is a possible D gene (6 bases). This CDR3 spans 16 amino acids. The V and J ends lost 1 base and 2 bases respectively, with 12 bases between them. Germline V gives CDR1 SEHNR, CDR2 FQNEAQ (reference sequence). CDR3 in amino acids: CASSLGAGVGNQPQHF. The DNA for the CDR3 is TGTGCCAGCAGCTTAGGCGCAGGGGTTGGCAATCAGCCCCAGCATTTT.

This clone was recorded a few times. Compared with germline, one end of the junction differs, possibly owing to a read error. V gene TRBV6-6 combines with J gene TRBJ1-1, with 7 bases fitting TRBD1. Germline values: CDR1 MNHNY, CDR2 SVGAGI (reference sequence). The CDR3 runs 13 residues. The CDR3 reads CASTLTGNSEAFF. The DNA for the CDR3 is TGTGCCAGCACTTTGACAGGGAACTCTGAAGCTTTCTTT.

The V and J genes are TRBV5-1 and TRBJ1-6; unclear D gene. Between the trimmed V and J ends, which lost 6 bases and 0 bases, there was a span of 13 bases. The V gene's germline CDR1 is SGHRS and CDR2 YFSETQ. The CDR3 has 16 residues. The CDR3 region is CASTDGMSSYNSPLHF. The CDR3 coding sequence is TGCGCCAGCACGGACGGGATGAGCTCCTATAATTCACCCCTCCACTTT.

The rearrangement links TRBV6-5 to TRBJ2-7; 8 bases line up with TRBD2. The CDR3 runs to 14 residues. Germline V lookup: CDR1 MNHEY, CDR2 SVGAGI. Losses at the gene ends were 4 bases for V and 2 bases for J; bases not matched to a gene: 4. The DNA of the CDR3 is TGTGCCAGCAGTTCTGGACTAGCAGCCTACGAGCAGTACTTC. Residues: CASSSGLAAYEQYF.

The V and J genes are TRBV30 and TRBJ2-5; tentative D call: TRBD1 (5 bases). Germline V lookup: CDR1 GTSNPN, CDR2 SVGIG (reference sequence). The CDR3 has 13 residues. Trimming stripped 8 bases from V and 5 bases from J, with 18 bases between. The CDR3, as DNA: TGTGCCCACCTGGACAATAAGAGGGAGACCCAGTACTTC. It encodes CAHLDNKRETQYF.

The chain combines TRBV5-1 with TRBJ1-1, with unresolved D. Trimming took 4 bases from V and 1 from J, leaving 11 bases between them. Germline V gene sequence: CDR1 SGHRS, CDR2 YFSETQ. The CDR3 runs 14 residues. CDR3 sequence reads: CASSLDPGNTEAFF. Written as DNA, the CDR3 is TGCGCCAGCAGCCTAGACCCGGGGAACACTGAAGCTTTCTTT.

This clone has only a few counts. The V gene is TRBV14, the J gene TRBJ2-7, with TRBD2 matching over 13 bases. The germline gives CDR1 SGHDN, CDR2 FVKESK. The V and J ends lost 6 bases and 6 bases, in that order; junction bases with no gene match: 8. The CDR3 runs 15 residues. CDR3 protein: CASSLGLAGVSEQYF. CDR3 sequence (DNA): TGTGCCAGCAGTCTCGGACTAGCGGGGGTCTCCGAGCAGTACTTC.

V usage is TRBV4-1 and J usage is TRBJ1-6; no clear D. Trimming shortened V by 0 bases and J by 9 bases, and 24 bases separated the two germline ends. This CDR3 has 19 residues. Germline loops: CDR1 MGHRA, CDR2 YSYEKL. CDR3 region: CASSQDSLGLISFGSPLHF. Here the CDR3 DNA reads TGCGCCAGCAGCCAAGATTCCCTCGGACTCATTTCCTTCGGTTCACCCCTCCACTTT.

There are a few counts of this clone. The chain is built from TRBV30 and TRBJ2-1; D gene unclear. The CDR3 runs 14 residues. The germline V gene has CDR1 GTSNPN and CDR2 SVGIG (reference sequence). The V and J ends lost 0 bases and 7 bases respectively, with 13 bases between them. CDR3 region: CAWSVPPQRNEQFF. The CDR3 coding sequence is TGTGCCTGGAGTGTACCCCCCCAGCGAAATGAGCAGTTCTTC.

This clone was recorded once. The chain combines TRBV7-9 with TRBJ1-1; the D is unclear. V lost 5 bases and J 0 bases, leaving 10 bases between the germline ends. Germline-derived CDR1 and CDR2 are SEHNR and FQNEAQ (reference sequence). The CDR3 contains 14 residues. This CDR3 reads CASSVQIMNTEAFF. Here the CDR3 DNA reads TGTGCCAGCAGCGTCCAGATCATGAACACTGAAGCTTTCTTT.

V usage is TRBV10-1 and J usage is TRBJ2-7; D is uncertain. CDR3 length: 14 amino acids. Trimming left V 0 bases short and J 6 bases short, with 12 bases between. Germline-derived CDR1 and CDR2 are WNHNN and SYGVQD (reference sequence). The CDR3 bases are TGCGCCAGCAGTGAGTCTGGTGGTCTACGCGAGCAGTACTTC. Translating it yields CASSESGGLREQYF.

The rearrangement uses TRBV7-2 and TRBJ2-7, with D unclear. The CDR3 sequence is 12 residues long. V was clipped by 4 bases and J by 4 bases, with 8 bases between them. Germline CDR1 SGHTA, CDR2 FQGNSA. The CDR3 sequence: CASSSSLYEQYF. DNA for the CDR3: TGTGCCAGCAGCTCCTCTTTGTACGAGCAGTACTTC.

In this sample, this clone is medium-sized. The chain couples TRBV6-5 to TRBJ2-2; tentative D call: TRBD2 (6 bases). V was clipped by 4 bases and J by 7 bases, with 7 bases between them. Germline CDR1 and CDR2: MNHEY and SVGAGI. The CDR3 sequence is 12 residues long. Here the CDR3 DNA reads TGTGCCAGCAGTTGGAGGGGCGGGGAGCTGTTTTTT. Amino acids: CASSWRGGELFF.

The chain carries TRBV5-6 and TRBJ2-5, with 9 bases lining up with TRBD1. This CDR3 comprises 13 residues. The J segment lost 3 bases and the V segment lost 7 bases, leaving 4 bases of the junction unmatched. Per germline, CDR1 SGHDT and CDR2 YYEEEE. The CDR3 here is CASQWTGEETQYF. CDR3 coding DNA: TGTGCCAGCCAGTGGACAGGGGAAGAGACCCAGTACTTC.

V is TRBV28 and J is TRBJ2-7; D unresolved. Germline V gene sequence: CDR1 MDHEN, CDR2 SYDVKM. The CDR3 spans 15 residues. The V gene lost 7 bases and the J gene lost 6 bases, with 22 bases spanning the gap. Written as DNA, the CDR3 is TGTGCCAGCAACTATCACTCGGCCAGTCGTGGCGAGCAGTACTTC. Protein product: CASNYHSASRGEQYF. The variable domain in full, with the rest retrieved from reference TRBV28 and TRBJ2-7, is DVKVTQSSRYLVKRTGEKVFLECVQDMDHENMFWYRQDPGLGLRLIYFSYDVKMKEKGDIPEGYSVSREKKERFSLILESASTNQTSMYLCASNYHSASRGEQYFGPGTRLTVT.

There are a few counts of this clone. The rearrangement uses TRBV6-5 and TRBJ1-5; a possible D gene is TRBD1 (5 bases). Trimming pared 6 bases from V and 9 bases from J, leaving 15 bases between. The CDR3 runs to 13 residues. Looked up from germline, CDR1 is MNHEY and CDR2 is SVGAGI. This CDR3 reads CASSADRAAPQHF. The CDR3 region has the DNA TGTGCCAGCAGCGCCGACAGAGCTGCGCCCCAGCATTTT.

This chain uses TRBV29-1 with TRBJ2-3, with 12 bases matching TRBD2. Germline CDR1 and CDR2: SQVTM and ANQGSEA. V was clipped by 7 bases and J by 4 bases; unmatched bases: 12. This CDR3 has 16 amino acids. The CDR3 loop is CSGIFLAGGPPDTQYF. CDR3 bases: TGCAGCGGGATCTTCCTAGCGGGGGGGCCGCCAGATACGCAGTATTTT.

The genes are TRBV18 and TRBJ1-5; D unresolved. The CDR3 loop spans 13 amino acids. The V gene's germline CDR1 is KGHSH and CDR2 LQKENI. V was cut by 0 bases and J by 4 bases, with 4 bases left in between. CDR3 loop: CASSPPPNQPQHF. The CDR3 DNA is TGTGCCAGCTCACCACCCCCTAATCAGCCCCAGCATTTT. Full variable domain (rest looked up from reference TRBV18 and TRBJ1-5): NAGVMQNPRHLVRRRGQEARLRCSPMKGHSHVYWYRQLPEEGLKFMVYLQKENIIDESGMPKERFSAEFPKEGPSILRIQQVVRGDSAAYFCASSPPPNQPQHFGDGTRLSIL.

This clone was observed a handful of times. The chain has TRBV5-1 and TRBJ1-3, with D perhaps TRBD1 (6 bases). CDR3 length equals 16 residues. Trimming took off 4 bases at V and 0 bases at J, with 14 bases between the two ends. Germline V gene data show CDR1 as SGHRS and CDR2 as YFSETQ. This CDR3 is CASSDPDSSSGNTIYF. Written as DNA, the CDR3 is TGCGCCAGCAGCGACCCGGACAGCAGCTCTGGAAACACCATATATTTT. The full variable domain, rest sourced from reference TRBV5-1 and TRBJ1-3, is KAGVTQTPRYLIKTRGQQVTLSCSPISGHRSVSWYQQTPGQGLQFLFEYFSETQRNKGNFPGRFSGRQFSNSRSEMNVSTLELGDSALYLCASSDPDSSSGNTIYFGEGSWLTVV.

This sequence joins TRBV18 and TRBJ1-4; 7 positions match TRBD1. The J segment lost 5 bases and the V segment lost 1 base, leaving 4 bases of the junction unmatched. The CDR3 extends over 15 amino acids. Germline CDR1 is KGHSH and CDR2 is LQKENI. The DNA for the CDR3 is TGTGCCAGCTCACCACTAGCGACAGGGAATGAAAAACTGTTTTTT. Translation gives CASSPLATGNEKLFF.